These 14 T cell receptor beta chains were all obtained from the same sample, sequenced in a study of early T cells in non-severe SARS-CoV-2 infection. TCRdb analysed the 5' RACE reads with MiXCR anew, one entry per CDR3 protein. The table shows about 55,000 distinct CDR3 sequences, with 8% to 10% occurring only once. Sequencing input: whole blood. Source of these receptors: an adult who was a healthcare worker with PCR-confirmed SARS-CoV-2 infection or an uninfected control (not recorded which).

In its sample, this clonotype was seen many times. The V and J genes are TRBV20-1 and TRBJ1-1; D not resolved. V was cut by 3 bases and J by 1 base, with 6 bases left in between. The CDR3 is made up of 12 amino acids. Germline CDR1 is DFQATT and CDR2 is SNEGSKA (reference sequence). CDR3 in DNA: TGCAGTGCTAGCTGGGGGAACACTGAAGCTTTCTTT. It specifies CSASWGNTEAFF.

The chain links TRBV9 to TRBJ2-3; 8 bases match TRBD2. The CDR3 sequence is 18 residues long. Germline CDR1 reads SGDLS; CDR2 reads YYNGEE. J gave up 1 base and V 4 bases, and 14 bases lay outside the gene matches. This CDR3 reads CASSLPGGAMFGTDTQYF. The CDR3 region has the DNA TGTGCCAGCAGCCTCCCCGGGGGGGCCATGTTCGGCACAGATACGCAGTATTTT. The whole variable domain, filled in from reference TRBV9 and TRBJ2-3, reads DSGVTQTPKHLITATGQRVTLRCSPRSGDLSVYWYQQSLDQGLQFLIQYYNGEERAKGNILERFSAQQFPDLHSELNLSSLELGDSALYFCASSLPGGAMFGTDTQYFGPGTRLTVL.

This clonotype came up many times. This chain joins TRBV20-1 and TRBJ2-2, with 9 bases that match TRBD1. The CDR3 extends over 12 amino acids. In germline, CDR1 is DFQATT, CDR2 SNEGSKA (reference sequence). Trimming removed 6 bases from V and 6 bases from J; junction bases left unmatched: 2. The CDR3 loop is CSARQGAGELFF. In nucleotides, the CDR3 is TGCAGTGCAAGACAGGGGGCCGGGGAGCTGTTTTTT.

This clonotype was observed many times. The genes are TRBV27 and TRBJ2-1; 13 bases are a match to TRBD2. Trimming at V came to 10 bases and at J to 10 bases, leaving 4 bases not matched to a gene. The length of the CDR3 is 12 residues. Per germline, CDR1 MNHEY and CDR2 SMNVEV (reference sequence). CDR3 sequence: CATQGLAGEQFF. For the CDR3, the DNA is TGTGCCACCCAGGGACTAGCGGGAGAGCAGTTCTTC.

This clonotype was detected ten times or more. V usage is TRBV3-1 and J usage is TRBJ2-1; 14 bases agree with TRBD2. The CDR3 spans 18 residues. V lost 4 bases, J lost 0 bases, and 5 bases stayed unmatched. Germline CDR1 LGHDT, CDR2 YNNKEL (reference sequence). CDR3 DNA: TGTGCCAGCAGCCGGGGACTAGCGGGAGCCAACTCCTACAATGAGCAGTTCTTC. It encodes CASSRGLAGANSYNEQFF.

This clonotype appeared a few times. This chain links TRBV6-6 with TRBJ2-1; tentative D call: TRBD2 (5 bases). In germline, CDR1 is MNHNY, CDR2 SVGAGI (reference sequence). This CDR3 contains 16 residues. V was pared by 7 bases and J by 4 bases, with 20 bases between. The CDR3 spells CASTLGRGSLYNEQFF. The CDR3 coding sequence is TGTGCCAGCACTTTAGGCCGGGGTTCCTTATACAATGAGCAGTTCTTC.

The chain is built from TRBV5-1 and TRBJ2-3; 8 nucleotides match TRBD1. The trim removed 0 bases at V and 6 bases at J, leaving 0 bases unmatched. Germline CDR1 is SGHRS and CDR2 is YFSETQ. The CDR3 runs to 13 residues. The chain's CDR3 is CASSLGQGDTQYF. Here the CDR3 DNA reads TGCGCCAGCAGCTTGGGACAGGGGGATACGCAGTATTTT.

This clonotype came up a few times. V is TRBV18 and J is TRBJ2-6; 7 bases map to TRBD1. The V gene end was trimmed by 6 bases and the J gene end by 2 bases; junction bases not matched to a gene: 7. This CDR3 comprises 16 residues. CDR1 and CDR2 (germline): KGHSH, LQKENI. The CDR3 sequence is CASSSTGATGANVLTF. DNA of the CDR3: TGTGCCAGCTCGTCAACAGGGGCAACTGGGGCCAACGTCCTGACTTTC.

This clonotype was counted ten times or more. CDR3 DNA: TGTGCCAGCAGCCCTGCCGGGACTAACACAGATACGCAGTATTTT. This encodes CASSPAGTNTDTQYF. This chain uses TRBV7-9 with TRBJ2-3; 7 bases are shared with TRBD2. The V segment lost 5 bases and the J segment 2 bases; nucleotides outside the gene matches: 7. CDR1 is SEHNR, CDR2 FQNEAQ, per germline (reference sequence). CDR3 length: 15 amino acids.

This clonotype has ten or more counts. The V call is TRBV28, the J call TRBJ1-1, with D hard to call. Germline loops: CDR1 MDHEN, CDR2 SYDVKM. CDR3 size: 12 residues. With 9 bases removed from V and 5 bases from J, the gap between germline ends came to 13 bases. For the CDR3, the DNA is TGTGCCAGGCCCAGCGTACCAACTGAAGCTTTCTTT. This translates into CARPSVPTEAFF.

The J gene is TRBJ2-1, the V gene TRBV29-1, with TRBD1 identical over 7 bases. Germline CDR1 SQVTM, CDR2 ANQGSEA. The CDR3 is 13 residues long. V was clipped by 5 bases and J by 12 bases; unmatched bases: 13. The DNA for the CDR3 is TGCAGCGTTCTCCCGACAGGGTATGCTGGGCAGTTCTTC. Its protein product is CSVLPTGYAGQFF.

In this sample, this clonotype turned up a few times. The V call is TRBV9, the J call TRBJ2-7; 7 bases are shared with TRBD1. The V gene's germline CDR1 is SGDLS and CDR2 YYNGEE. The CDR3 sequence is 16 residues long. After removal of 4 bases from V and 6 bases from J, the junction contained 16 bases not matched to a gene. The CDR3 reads CASSLHGTARVSEQYF. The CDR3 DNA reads TGTGCCAGCAGCCTCCACGGGACAGCCCGGGTTAGCGAGCAGTACTTC.

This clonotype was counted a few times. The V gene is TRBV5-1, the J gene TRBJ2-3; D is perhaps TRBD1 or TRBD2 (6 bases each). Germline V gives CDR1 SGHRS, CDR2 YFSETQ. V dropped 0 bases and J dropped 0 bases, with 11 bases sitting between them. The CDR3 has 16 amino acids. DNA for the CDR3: TGCGCCAGCAGCTTGGTGGGGGCGGGAAGCACAGATACGCAGTATTTT. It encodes CASSLVGAGSTDTQYF.

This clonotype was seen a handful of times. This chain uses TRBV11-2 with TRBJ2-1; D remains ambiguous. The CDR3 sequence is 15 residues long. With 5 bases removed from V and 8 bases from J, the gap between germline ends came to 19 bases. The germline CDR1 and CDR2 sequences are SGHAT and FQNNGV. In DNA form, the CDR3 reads TGTGCCAGCAGCCCCGATGGGGTTTTAGGCGATGAGCAGTTCTTC. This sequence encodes CASSPDGVLGDEQFF.